This T cell receptor beta chain was recorded in a study of glioma-infiltrating T cells after dendritic cell vaccination (TCRdb year 2016). Notes on the research overall: The cohort included 15 or so glioblastoma patients drawn from Phase I and II dendritic cell vaccination trials, of whom 9 were newly diagnosed and 6 had recurrent disease. Each patient got three intradermal injections of the dendritic cell vaccine, spaced at biweekly intervals, in the arm below the axilla. Patients received autologous tumor lysate-pulsed dendritic cell vaccination between about 2002 and 2013. Survival after dendritic cell vaccination was correlated with TCR sequencing metrics, including TIL content and tumor-blood repertoire overlap. The vaccine was prepared from monocyte-derived dendritic cells that were cultured for 6 to 7 days with IL-4 and GM-CSF and then pulsed overnight with autologous tumor lysate. Deep sequencing of TCR beta CDR3 regions was used to quantify tumor-infiltrating lymphocyte content and compare tumor and blood repertoires in dendritic cell-vaccinated glioblastoma patients.

To be selected, patients needed enough residual fresh-frozen tumor tissue and more than two years of available survival data. Although molecular status otherwise differed among the glioblastoma patients, no patient had an isocitrate dehydrogenase mutation. PBMC collection took place before vaccination, two weeks after the third vaccination, and at tumor progression if progression occurred. Genomic DNA was extracted with the Qiagen DNeasy Blood extraction Kit. Concerning this clone: Which antigen it targets is not known. Within one base of it there is no much larger clone, and no base qualities were kept.

TCRB CDR3 regions were amplified from about 2 ug genomic DNA, or all available DNA if less, using the immunoSEQ assay. The multiplex PCR employed 60 forward primers targeting TCR V beta segments and 13 reverse primers targeting J beta segments. Synthetic control templates were spiked into each sample at limiting dilution to estimate reads per starting template. The Illumina HiSeq System generated 87 bp sequencing reads. Under the source paper's analysis protocol: PCR and sequencing errors were removed by merging closely related sequences with a nearest neighbor algorithm. TCR overlap was defined as the percentage of unique tumor TCR beta sequences that were also present in the same patient's peripheral blood. Sourced from immuneACCESS, this table was stored by TCRdb with only in-frame sequences that have V and J called. A share of the clones is absent; for the studies checked, an unresolved V gene accounts for under half, and the remainder has no known explanation. The DNA gave D and trimming, while V, J and clone size come from that table. The sample table records 30,000 to 40,000 clones; almost 85% of these occur just once. Approximately 7.8% of the sample comes from the top ten.

Spanning cysteine to phenylalanine, the CDR3 consists of 17 amino acids. The DNA shown is the 51-base CDR3, in frame from base 1. CDR1 and CDR2 are read off the germline V gene as SGDLS and YYNGEE. At the junction V is shortened by 0 bases and J by 2 bases; bases outside the gene matches: 2. Broad study findings and their caveats: The response model built on TCR overlap across three groups was characterized as speculative, with prospective validation still needed. The cohort was small and heterogeneous, and full blood and tumor sets were available for few patients, with initial-recurrent tumor pairs available for even fewer patients. After dendritic cell vaccination, a higher estimated pretreatment TIL content predicted longer time to progression and overall survival. No direct relationship between TCR clonality and survival was found, suggesting a diverse polyclonal response may matter.

The TCR sequence derives from a human donor with glioblastoma. This receptor chain uses TRBV9 and TRBJ2-7; TRBD2 aligns with 16 central bases. The source was blood, collected before dendritic cell vaccination. The nucleotides are TGTGCCAGCAGCGTAGGAGGGACTAGCGGGGGGGCCTACGAGCAGTACTTC. It specifies CASSVGGTSGGAYEQYF.